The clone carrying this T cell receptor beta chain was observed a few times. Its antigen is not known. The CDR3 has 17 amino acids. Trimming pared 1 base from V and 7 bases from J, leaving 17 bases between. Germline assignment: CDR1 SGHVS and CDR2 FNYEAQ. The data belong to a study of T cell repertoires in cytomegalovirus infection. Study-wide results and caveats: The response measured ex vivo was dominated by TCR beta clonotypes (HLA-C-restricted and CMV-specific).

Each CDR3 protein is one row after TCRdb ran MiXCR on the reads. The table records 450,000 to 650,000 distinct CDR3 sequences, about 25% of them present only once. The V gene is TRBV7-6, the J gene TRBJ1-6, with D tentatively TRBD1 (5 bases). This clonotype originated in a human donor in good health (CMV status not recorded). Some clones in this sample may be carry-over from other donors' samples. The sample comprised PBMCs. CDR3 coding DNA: TGTGCCAGCAGCTTAGGTAGCGGTGGCAGGGAGAATTCACCCCTCCACTTT. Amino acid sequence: CASSLGSGGRENSPLHF.